The 14 T cell receptor beta chains below were found in one sample sequenced in a study of T-cell memory formation after mild COVID-19. TCRdb passed the 5' RACE reads through MiXCR, listing each CDR3 protein once. In the table there are about 360,000 distinct CDR3 sequences, roughly 13% of which are singletons. Sequenced sample: PBMCs or a T cell subset sorted from them (not recorded which). Receptors originate from a man between 18 and 29 years old who had mild COVID-19 (a few samples of this study predate the infection). Cell type and time point are not known.

This clonotype occurred many times. The chain carries TRBV12-3 or TRBV12-4 and TRBJ1-1; D uncertain. Trimming removed 7 bases from V and 7 bases from J, with 10 bases in between. The CDR3 consists of 11 residues. In nucleotides, the CDR3 is TGTGCCAGCACCCAGAATGGTGAAGCTTTCTTT. It encodes CASTQNGEAFF.

This clonotype came up many times. The chain has TRBV7-2 and TRBJ2-4; 8 nucleotides match TRBD1. The V and J ends lost 5 bases and 10 bases, in that order; junction bases with no gene match: 7. There are 13 residues in the CDR3. Looked up from germline, CDR1 is SGHTA and CDR2 is FQGNSA. CDR3 sequence: CASSHGQGKIQYF. CDR3 DNA sequence: TGTGCCAGCAGCCACGGACAGGGAAAGATTCAGTACTTC.

This clonotype appeared a few times. J is TRBJ1-1 and V is TRBV7-2; weak D call: TRBD1 (6 bases). Trimming took 4 bases from V and 10 from J, leaving 19 bases between them. Germline V CDR1 and CDR2: SGHTA, FQGNSA. The CDR3 covers 14 residues. In DNA, the CDR3 is TGTGCCAGCAGCTACCCAGGGACACTAATTGGAGCTTTCTTT. Translation: CASSYPGTLIGAFF.

This clonotype has at least ten counts. This chain connects TRBV7-9 to TRBJ1-1; D remains unclear. This CDR3 contains 12 residues. Germline loops: CDR1 SEHNR, CDR2 FQNEAQ (reference sequence). The germline V and J ends were trimmed by 3 bases and 5 bases, with 7 bases remaining between them. The CDR3 loop is CASSLTGTEAFF. DNA of the CDR3: TGTGCCAGCAGCTTGACGGGGACTGAAGCTTTCTTT.

This clonotype was recorded a few times. V usage is TRBV7-6 and J usage is TRBJ1-1; TRBD1 might be the D (6 bases). The germline V and J ends were trimmed by 4 bases and 4 bases, with 16 bases remaining between them. The CDR3 runs 15 residues. Germline V gives CDR1 SGHVS, CDR2 FNYEAQ. Here the CDR3 DNA reads TGTGCCAGCAGCTACGCGGGACATCGCCCCACTGAAGCTTTCTTT. Translated, it gives CASSYAGHRPTEAFF.

This chain joins TRBV6-5 and TRBJ2-5; no clear D gene. The CDR3 has 14 residues. V lost 6 bases and J 4 bases, leaving 15 bases between the germline ends. CDR1 and CDR2 from the germline V gene are MNHEY and SVGAGI. The CDR3 protein is CASSRAPAGETQYF. The CDR3 DNA reads as TGTGCCAGCAGCCGAGCCCCGGCTGGAGAGACCCAGTACTTC.

This clonotype was counted only a few times. V is TRBV5-1 and J is TRBJ2-1; possibly TRBD2 for D (6 bases). V gave up 0 bases and J gave up 5 bases, with 12 bases separating them. The V gene's germline CDR1 is SGHRS and CDR2 YFSETQ. The CDR3 sequence is 15 residues long. CDR3 nucleotides: TGCGCCAGCAGCTTGGCGTGGGGACTGAACAATGAGCAGTTCTTC. It yields the protein CASSLAWGLNNEQFF.

The chain links TRBV29-1 to TRBJ2-1; 7 bases fit TRBD1. Germline-derived CDR1 and CDR2 are SQVTM and ANQGSEA. J lost 3 bases, V lost 5 bases, and 10 bases had no gene match. The CDR3 has 15 amino acids. The CDR3 sequence: CSVSGTETNYNEQFF. The DNA for the CDR3 is TGCAGCGTTTCGGGGACAGAAACAAACTACAATGAGCAGTTCTTC.

This clonotype was found a few times. V and J are TRBV7-9 and TRBJ2-7; 7 positions match TRBD1. This CDR3 has 14 amino acids. J lost 2 bases, V lost 4 bases, and 5 bases had no gene match. CDR1 is SEHNR and CDR2 is FQNEAQ in the germline V gene (reference sequence). Written as DNA, the CDR3 is TGTGCCAGCAGCTCCCGGACAGGACCCTACGAGCAGTACGTC. The encoded protein is CASSSRTGPYEQYV.

This clonotype has just a few counts. The V call is TRBV4-1, the J call TRBJ1-1; TRBD1 aligns across 9 bases. V lost 6 bases and J lost 1; bases outside the gene matches: 6. CDR1 is MGHRA and CDR2 is YSYEKL in the germline V gene. This CDR3 contains 15 residues. The CDR3 region is CASRDRGVSNTEAFF. In DNA, the CDR3 is TGCGCCAGCAGGGACAGGGGTGTTTCGAACACTGAAGCTTTCTTT.

The chain employs TRBV20-1 and TRBJ1-4; D remains ambiguous. The germline V gene has CDR1 DFQATT and CDR2 SNEGSKA (reference sequence). The germline V and J ends were trimmed by 3 bases and 5 bases, with 16 bases remaining between them. The CDR3 covers 15 residues. The CDR3 nucleotides are TGCAGTGCTAGGGCCTTCGATGAGATCAATGAAAAACTGTTTTTT. The encoded protein is CSARAFDEINEKLFF.

This clonotype turned up a few times. V is TRBV24-1 and J is TRBJ1-6; 7 bases match TRBD1. Germline lookup yields CDR1 KGHDR and CDR2 SFDVKD. The CDR3 sequence is 16 residues long. J gave up 10 bases and V 5 bases, and 13 bases lay outside the gene matches. CDR3: CATSVDNRGNKSPLHF. The CDR3 nucleotides are TGTGCCACCAGTGTCGATAACAGGGGAAACAAGTCACCCCTCCACTTT.

In this sample, this clonotype turned up a few times. This chain uses TRBV6-2 or TRBV6-3 with TRBJ2-3; D gene unclear. Between the trimmed V and J ends, which lost 8 bases and 7 bases, there was a span of 10 bases. This CDR3 is built from 11 residues. Germline V gene data show CDR1 as MNHEY and CDR2 as SVGEGT. Written as DNA, the CDR3 is TGTGCCAGCCAGGATTATTATACGCAGTATTTT. It translates to CASQDYYTQYF.

The J gene is TRBJ2-5, the V gene TRBV29-1; the match to TRBD2 covers 8 bases. V dropped 4 bases and J dropped 5; count of bases not matched to a gene: 6. There are 13 residues in the CDR3. The V gene's germline CDR1 is SQVTM and CDR2 ANQGSEA. CDR3 amino acids: CSVGPERGETQYF. For the CDR3, the DNA is TGCAGCGTTGGGCCGGAGCGGGGGGAGACCCAGTACTTC. The whole variable domain, filled in from reference TRBV29-1 and TRBJ2-5, reads SAVISQKPSRDICQRGTSLTIQCQVDSQVTMMFWYRQQPGQSLTLIATANQGSEATYESGFVIDKFPISRPNLTFSTLTVSNMSPEDSSIYLCSVGPERGETQYFGPGTRLLVL.